Sequencing of this TCR beta chain was carried out in a study of cytomegalovirus exposure and HLA in healthy donors. With V trimmed by 3 bases and J by 5 bases, 13 bases remained unmatched. Germline V gene lookup returns CDR1 SGHDT and CDR2 YYEEEE. This CDR3 comprises 16 residues. Comments on this clone: Its antigen is still unknown.

Notes on the study in general: In a later analysis, common viral pathogens appeared linked to several of the most significant clusters. For most subjects, TCR beta sequences were reported to predict HLA-A and HLA-B alleles with accuracy.

Researchers ran the PCR with 60 Vbeta and 13 Jbeta primers. Profiled with immunoSEQ multiplex PCR; TCRdb holds only in-frame clones, not every one. The table includes over 120,000 clones, under 80% detected once. The chain has TRBV5-6 and TRBJ1-1, with TRBD1 identical over 7 bases. Material: PBMCs. The TCR comes from a man aged 18 to 35 in good health and CMV-seropositive. The CDR3 is CASSSGQQNLRTEAFF. The DNA for the CDR3 is TGTGCCAGCAGCTCGGGACAGCAGAACCTGAGGACTGAAGCTTTCTTT.